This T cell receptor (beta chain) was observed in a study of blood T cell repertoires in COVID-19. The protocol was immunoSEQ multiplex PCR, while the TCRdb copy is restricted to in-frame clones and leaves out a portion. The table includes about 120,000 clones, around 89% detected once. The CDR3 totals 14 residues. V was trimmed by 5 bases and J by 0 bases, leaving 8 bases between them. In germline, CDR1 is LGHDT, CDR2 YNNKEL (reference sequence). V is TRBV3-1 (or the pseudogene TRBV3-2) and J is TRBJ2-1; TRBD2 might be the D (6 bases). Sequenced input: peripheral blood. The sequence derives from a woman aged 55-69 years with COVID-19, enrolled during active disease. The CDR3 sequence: CASSGLHSYNEQFF. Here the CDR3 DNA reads TGTGCCAGCAGCGGACTACACTCCTACAATGAGCAGTTCTTC.